This TCR beta chain is from a study of T cell responses to AZD1222 COVID-19 vaccine. General study points: Spike as a whole was targeted by vaccine-associated CD4 TCRs, dominant at 160-218 and 743-854. In all cases, repertoires were sampled only after the peak T cell response.

The germline CDR1 and CDR2 sequences are MNHEY and SMNVEV (reference sequence). The CDR3 has 11 amino acids. V gave up 9 bases and J gave up 6 bases, with 12 bases separating them. Only in-frame clones appear in the TCRdb table, and some are missing; sequencing was by immunoSEQ multiplex PCR. This sample yields about 97,000 clones, of which over 75% are seen a single time; about a tenth belongs to the top ten. Worth noting for this clone: Its target is unknown.

V is TRBV27 and J is TRBJ2-7, with D possibly being TRBD1 or TRBD2 (5 bases each). Sequencing used peripheral blood, obtained 28 days after the second AZD1222 dose. This clonotype originated in an adult who received the AZD1222 COVID-19 vaccine. CDR3 nucleotide sequence: TGTGCCAGACCCGGGACCGGCGAGCAGTACTTC. Its translation is CARPGTGEQYF.